One sample yielded the 27 T cell receptor beta chains listed below, sequenced in a study of T cells in Graves' hyperthyroidism and ophthalmopathy (dated by TCRdb to the late 2010s). Receptor amplification or capture employed multiplex PCR. The data were produced on an Illumina HiSeq 2000. Amplification of TCR beta CDR3 regions was carried out from RNA transcripts. The first round of RT-PCR for the TCR CDR3 was performed with the HTBI primer set and the Qiagen OneStep RT-PCR kit. In-frame beta chains were kept once TCRdb had trimmed the public reads at Q25 with fastp and called clones with MiXCR. Each CDR3 protein appears once, grouped with its most common genes and DNA. Present in this sample are over 450,000 distinct CDR3 sequences, 15% to 20% of which were seen just once. The ten largest account for approximately 16% of the sample. Sequenced input: blood. The receptors were sampled from a woman aged 18-29 years with Graves' ophthalmopathy.

This clonotype was picked up many times. The V call is TRBV20-1, the J call TRBJ1-2; D is uncertain. This CDR3 region has 13 residues. V lost 3 bases to trimming and J lost 3 bases, with 11 bases between them. Germline values: CDR1 DFQATT, CDR2 SNEGSKA (reference sequence). The CDR3 sequence: CSASPREYYGYTF. The DNA for the CDR3 is TGCAGTGCTAGCCCCCGGGAATACTATGGCTACACCTTC.

This chain joins TRBV7-2 and TRBJ1-6; possible D gene TRBD1, 5 bases. The CDR3 contains 16 residues. Trimming removed 5 bases from V and 9 bases from J, with 20 bases in between. Germline CDR1 and CDR2: SGHTA and FQGNSA. The CDR3 sequence is CASSHGGGGVSSPLHF. In DNA, the CDR3 is TGTGCCAGCAGCCACGGGGGGGGGGGGGTTTCTTCACCCCTCCACTTT.

The table lists this clonotype with many counts. The chain joins TRBV6-1 to TRBJ2-7, with 8 bases matching TRBD1. The CDR3 is made up of 14 amino acids. V was clipped by 6 bases and J by 3 bases; unmatched bases: 7. The germline V gene has CDR1 MNHNS and CDR2 SASEGT. The CDR3 region has the DNA TGTGCCAGCAGCCAGGACAGGGCGGTCTACGAGCAGTACTTC. It translates to CASSQDRAVYEQYF.

This clonotype turned up a few times. V and J are TRBV6-2 or TRBV6-3 and TRBJ2-1; no clear D. The CDR3 is 16 amino acids. Germline V lookup: CDR1 MNHEY, CDR2 SVGEGT. V was clipped by 5 bases and J by 4 bases, with 18 bases between them. The CDR3 reads CASSTDLREEYNEQFF. CDR3 bases: TGTGCCAGCAGTACGGACCTGCGAGAGGAATACAATGAGCAGTTCTTC.

This clonotype was seen ten or more times. V gene TRBV2 combines with J gene TRBJ1-5; 7 bases match TRBD1. J lost 2 bases, V lost 7 bases, and 20 bases had no gene match. Germline values: CDR1 SNHLY, CDR2 FYNNEI. The CDR3 runs 19 residues. The CDR3 coding sequence is TGTGCCAGCACCCTAGCCACCGGGACAGACGTATCGGGCAATCAGCCCCAGCATTTT. Residues: CASTLATGTDVSGNQPQHF.

This clonotype was seen at least ten times. In DNA, the CDR3 is TGTGCCAGCAGCTTAGGTAGCGGGGGGGTTAGGGATACGCAGTATTTT. This sequence encodes CASSLGSGGVRDTQYF. The V gene is TRBV7-2, the J gene TRBJ2-3; 11 nucleotides match TRBD2. This CDR3 region has 16 residues. The V segment lost 1 base and the J segment 6 bases; nucleotides outside the gene matches: 6. Germline CDR1 is SGHTA and CDR2 is FQGNSA.

J is TRBJ1-1 and V is TRBV6-6, with 9 bases fitting TRBD1. V lost 2 bases and J lost 2; bases outside the gene matches: 3. The CDR3 contains 15 residues. Germline CDR1 reads MNHNY; CDR2 reads SVGAGI (reference sequence). The CDR3 sequence: CASSYGQGRNTEAFF. CDR3 DNA sequence: TGTGCCAGCAGTTACGGACAGGGGCGAAACACTGAAGCTTTCTTT.

Remarks on this clonotype: Just one base apart from a much larger clone, this may be a read error. Here the CDR3 reads CVSSSSGETQYF. The CDR3 nucleotides are TGTGTCAGCAGCTCGTCCGGGGAGACCCAGTACTTC. This sequence joins TRBV28 and TRBJ2-5, with no clear D. Germline V lookup: CDR1 MDHEN, CDR2 SYDVKM. This CDR3 region has 12 residues.

This clonotype was observed a handful of times. This chain links TRBV3-1 with TRBJ2-3, with unresolved D. The CDR3 runs to 17 residues. V was clipped by 1 base and J by 0 bases, with 14 bases between them. The germline V gene has CDR1 LGHDT and CDR2 YNNKEL (reference sequence). CDR3 in amino acids: CASSQVLRQPSTDTQYF. The CDR3 DNA follows: TGTGCCAGCAGCCAAGTATTGAGACAACCTAGCACAGATACGCAGTATTTT.

This clonotype was recorded many times. This sequence joins TRBV4-1 and TRBJ2-3; no clear D. The CDR3 loop spans 11 amino acids. V lost 2 bases and J 8 bases, leaving 5 bases between the germline ends. Germline values: CDR1 MGHRA, CDR2 YSYEKL. The CDR3 DNA reads TGCGCCAGCAGCCAACTAGGTACGCAGTATTTT. It encodes CASSQLGTQYF.

The CDR3 DNA reads as TGTGCCAGCAGCACTCCGGACAGGACTCACCACGAGCAGTACTTC. Protein product: CASSTPDRTHHEQYF. V usage is TRBV7-9 and J usage is TRBJ2-7; 7 nucleotides agree with TRBD1. CDR1 and CDR2 from the germline V gene are SEHNR and FQNEAQ (reference sequence). V gave up 5 bases and J gave up 5 bases; unmatched junction bases: 12. CDR3 length equals 15 residues.

The table lists this clonotype with many counts. V is TRBV3-1 and J is TRBJ1-1; weak D call: TRBD1 (5 bases). The V and J ends lost 5 bases and 7 bases respectively, with 8 bases between them. This CDR3 has 11 amino acids. CDR1 LGHDT and CDR2 YNNKEL come from the germline V gene (reference sequence). Written as DNA, the CDR3 is TGTGCCAGCAGCAGGGACTTTGAAGCTTTCTTT. Its protein product is CASSRDFEAFF.

V usage is TRBV20-1 and J usage is TRBJ1-5; the match to TRBD1 covers 8 bases. J gave up 3 bases and V 4 bases, and 8 bases lay outside the gene matches. The length of the CDR3 is 15 residues. The germline V gene has CDR1 DFQATT and CDR2 SNEGSKA (reference sequence). The CDR3 nucleotides are TGCAGTGCTATCTCGGGACAGGACCTCAATCAGCCCCAGCATTTT. Amino acids: CSAISGQDLNQPQHF.

A few counts support this clonotype. The J gene is TRBJ1-2, the V gene TRBV15, with D unresolved. Germline V CDR1 and CDR2: LNHNV, YYDKDF (reference sequence). The CDR3 runs 13 residues. V was cut by 4 bases and J by 4 bases, with 10 bases left in between. The CDR3 loop reads CATSNGRVYGYTF. The CDR3 DNA reads TGTGCCACCAGCAATGGGCGAGTCTATGGCTACACCTTC.

The chain uses TRBV15 and TRBJ2-4; 8 bases agree with TRBD2. The CDR3 spans 15 residues. The germline V gene encodes CDR1 LNHNV and CDR2 YYDKDF (reference sequence). Unmatched junction bases numbered 1, after V lost 3 bases and J lost 0 bases. The CDR3 here is CATSSGGVAKNIQYF. In DNA form, the CDR3 reads TGTGCCACCAGCAGCGGGGGGGTAGCCAAAAACATTCAGTACTTC.

This clonotype was found many times. The genes are TRBV6-1 and TRBJ1-3; D uncertain. The length of the CDR3 is 12 residues. Trimming cost V 6 bases and J 9 bases, with 12 bases left between them. Germline V gene lookup returns CDR1 MNHNS and CDR2 SASEGT. CDR3 sequence reads: CASSENWSTIYF. CDR3 in DNA: TGTGCCAGCAGCGAGAATTGGAGCACCATATATTTT.

This clonotype appeared many times. The chain uses TRBV2 and TRBJ2-2; 9 bases line up with TRBD1. The CDR3 length is 17 residues. The V and J ends lost 3 bases and 0 bases, in that order; junction bases with no gene match: 5. Germline-derived CDR1 and CDR2 are SNHLY and FYNNEI. The CDR3 nucleotides are TGTGCCAGCAGTGACGCCAGGGACAGGGCGAACACCGGGGAGCTGTTTTTT. Translation: CASSDARDRANTGELFF.

The chain is built from TRBV3-1 and TRBJ2-1; tentatively, D is TRBD1 or TRBD2 (5 bases each). The germline CDR1 and CDR2 sequences are LGHDT and YNNKEL (reference sequence). V was shortened by 0 bases and J by 4 bases, with 16 bases between the two germline ends. This CDR3 spans 17 amino acids. CDR3 DNA sequence: TGTGCCAGCAGCCAAGATGCCCCGGGGCCCTTATACAATGAGCAGTTCTTC. Translation gives CASSQDAPGPLYNEQFF.

V is TRBV30 and J is TRBJ2-6, with TRBD1 identical over 7 bases. CDR3 size: 16 residues. With V trimmed by 1 base and J by 0 bases, 3 bases remained unmatched. CDR1 and CDR2 from the germline V gene are GTSNPN and SVGIG (reference sequence). CDR3 bases: TGTGCCTGGAGTGCGACAGGGACCTCTGGGGCCAACGTCCTGACTTTC. Protein: CAWSATGTSGANVLTF.

In this sample, this clonotype turned up many times. The chain joins TRBV5-1 to TRBJ2-2; no firm D call. The CDR3 is 14 amino acids. Germline loops: CDR1 SGHRS, CDR2 YFSETQ. Trimming stripped 0 bases from V and 5 bases from J, with 8 bases between. The CDR3 DNA follows: TGCGCCAGCAGCTTGGGTGACGTGACCGGGGAGCTGTTTTTT. Amino acids: CASSLGDVTGELFF.

This chain connects TRBV4-1 to TRBJ1-5, with a possible D match to TRBD1 (5 bases). The CDR3 is made up of 16 amino acids. CDR1 is MGHRA and CDR2 is YSYEKL in the germline V gene. V lost 0 bases and J lost 6, with 15 bases in between. CDR3 amino acids: CASSQDLAGRAQPQHF. In DNA form, the CDR3 reads TGCGCCAGCAGCCAAGATCTGGCAGGGCGGGCTCAGCCCCAGCATTTT.

There are a few counts of this clonotype. This sequence joins TRBV10-3 and TRBJ2-7; tentatively, D is TRBD2 (6 bases). The V and J ends lost 8 bases and 4 bases respectively, with 21 bases between them. The CDR3 runs 15 residues. Germline V gene data show CDR1 as ENHRY and CDR2 as SYGVKD. CDR3 residues: CAIQSITGGLYEQYF. CDR3 sequence (DNA): TGTGCCATCCAATCTATTACTGGAGGGTTATACGAGCAGTACTTC.

The J gene is TRBJ1-5, the V gene TRBV3-1; no clear D gene. The CDR3 has 17 amino acids. Germline V gene lookup returns CDR1 LGHDT and CDR2 YNNKEL (reference sequence). V gave up 0 bases and J gave up 0 bases, with 12 bases separating them. In nucleotides, the CDR3 is TGTGCCAGCAGCCAAGATCTCGGCGGTTATAGCAATCAGCCCCAGCATTTT. Encoded protein: CASSQDLGGYSNQPQHF. The variable domain in full, with the rest retrieved from reference TRBV3-1 and TRBJ1-5, is DTAVSQTPKYLVTQMGNDKSIKCEQNLGHDTMYWYKQDSKKFLKIMFSYNNKELIINETVPNRFSPKSPDKAHLNLHINSLELGDSAVYFCASSQDLGGYSNQPQHFGDGTRLSIL.

This clonotype was picked up many times. V is TRBV30 and J is TRBJ2-7; 8 bases fit TRBD2. There are 14 residues in the CDR3. The junction had 4 bases not matched to a gene; V was cut back by 0 bases and J by 3 bases. The germline gives CDR1 GTSNPN, CDR2 SVGIG (reference sequence). The CDR3 DNA reads TGTGCCTGGAGTGTAGCGGGAGTCCTCTACGAGCAGTACTTC. Translating it yields CAWSVAGVLYEQYF. The full variable domain, completed using reference TRBV30 and TRBJ2-7, is SQTIHQWPATLVQPVGSPLSLECTVEGTSNPNLYWYRQAAGRGLQLLFYSVGIGQISSEVPQNLSASRPQDRQFILSSKKLLLSDSGFYLCAWSVAGVLYEQYFGPGTRLTVT.

The DNA of the CDR3 is TGTGCCAGCAGCCTGACTAGCGTCGGAGGAAATGAGCAGTTCTTC. Translated: CASSLTSVGGNEQFF. The genes are TRBV11-3 and TRBJ2-1, with 8 bases matching TRBD2. V lost 5 bases to trimming and J lost 7 bases; unmatched junction nucleotides: 10. CDR3 size: 15 residues. CDR1 and CDR2 from the germline V gene are SGHNT and YENEEA.

The chain joins TRBV3-1 to TRBJ2-6; no firm D call. CDR1 LGHDT and CDR2 YNNKEL come from the germline V gene (reference sequence). CDR3 size: 16 residues. Trimming stripped 2 bases from V and 4 bases from J, with 12 bases between. CDR3: CASSQQGVPGANVLTF. As DNA, the CDR3 is TGTGCCAGCAGCCAACAAGGCGTCCCCGGGGCCAACGTCCTGACTTTC.

This clonotype was recorded at least ten times. The V gene is TRBV6-1, the J gene TRBJ1-5, with unresolved D. The CDR3 has 15 residues. The germline gives CDR1 MNHNS, CDR2 SASEGT. With 5 bases removed from V and 1 base from J, the gap between germline ends came to 12 bases. In nucleotides, the CDR3 is TGTGCCAGCAGTAAACAGCCGGGGAGCAATCAGCCCCAGCATTTT. It encodes CASSKQPGSNQPQHF.